This TCR beta chain was profiled in a study of post-analysis software for immune sequencing data. The TCR beta cDNA libraries carried unique molecular identifiers. Roughly 500,000 cDNA molecules were obtained per 1 to 10 million input T cells. TCRdb processed the PCR reads anew with MiXCR; each CDR3 protein has one entry. The sample consists of about 680,000 distinct CDR3 sequences, 55% to 60% of them appearing once. In germline, CDR1 is DFQATT, CDR2 SNEGSKA (reference sequence). The CDR3 consists of 16 residues. The V segment lost 6 bases and the J segment 6 bases; nucleotides outside the gene matches: 14. This clonotype was seen a handful of times. Antigen: not known. The study, taken as a whole, reports: TRBV5-6, TRBV5-1 and TRBV20-1 belonged to a set of about five TRBV segments that were more frequent in patients than controls.

This sequence was found in a girl aged 2-10 years with multiple sclerosis. The source material was blood. The genes are TRBV20-1 and TRBJ2-2; 9 bases are a match to TRBD2. The CDR3 region is CSAKLGTSNYPGELFF. CDR3 nucleotides: TGCAGTGCCAAACTGGGGACTAGCAATTATCCCGGGGAGCTGTTTTTT.